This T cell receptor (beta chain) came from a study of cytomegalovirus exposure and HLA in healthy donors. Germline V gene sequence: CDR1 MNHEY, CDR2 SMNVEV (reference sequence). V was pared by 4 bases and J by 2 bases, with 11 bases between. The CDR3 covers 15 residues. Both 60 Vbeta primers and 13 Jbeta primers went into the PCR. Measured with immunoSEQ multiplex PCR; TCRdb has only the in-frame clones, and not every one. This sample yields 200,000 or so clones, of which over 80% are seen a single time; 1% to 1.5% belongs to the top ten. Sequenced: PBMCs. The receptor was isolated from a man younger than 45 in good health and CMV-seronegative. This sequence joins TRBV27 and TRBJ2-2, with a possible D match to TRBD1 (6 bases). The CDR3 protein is CASSSQGSNTGELFF. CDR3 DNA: TGTGCCAGCAGTTCTCAGGGGTCCAACACCGGGGAGCTGTTTTTT.